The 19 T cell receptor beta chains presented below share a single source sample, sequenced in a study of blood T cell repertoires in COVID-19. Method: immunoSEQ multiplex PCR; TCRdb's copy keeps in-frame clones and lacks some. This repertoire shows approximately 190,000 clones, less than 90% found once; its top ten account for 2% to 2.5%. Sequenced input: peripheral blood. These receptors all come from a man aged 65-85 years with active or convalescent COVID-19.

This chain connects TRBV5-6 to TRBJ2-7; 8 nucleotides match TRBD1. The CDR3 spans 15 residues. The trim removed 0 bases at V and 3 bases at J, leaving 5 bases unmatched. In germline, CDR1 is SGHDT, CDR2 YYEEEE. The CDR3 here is CASSLADDRGYEQYF. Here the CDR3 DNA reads TGTGCCAGCAGCTTGGCCGATGACAGGGGCTACGAGCAGTACTTC.

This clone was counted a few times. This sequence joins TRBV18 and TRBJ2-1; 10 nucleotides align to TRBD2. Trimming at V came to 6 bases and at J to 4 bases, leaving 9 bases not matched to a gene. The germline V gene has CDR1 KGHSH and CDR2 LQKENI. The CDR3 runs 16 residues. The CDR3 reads CASSLPPSGGYNEQFF. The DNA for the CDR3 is TGTGCCAGCTCCCTCCCCCCTAGCGGGGGATACAATGAGCAGTTCTTC.

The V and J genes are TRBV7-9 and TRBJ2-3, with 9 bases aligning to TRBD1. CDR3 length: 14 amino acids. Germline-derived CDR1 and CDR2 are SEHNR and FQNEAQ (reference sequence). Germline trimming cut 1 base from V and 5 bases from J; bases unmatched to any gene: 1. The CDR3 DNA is TGTGCCAGCAGCTTAGGACAGGGGGGAGATACGCAGTATTTT. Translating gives CASSLGQGGDTQYF.

CDR3 sequence reads: CASSLETSGSDTQYF. The DNA for the CDR3 is TGCGCCAGCAGCTTGGAGACTAGCGGCTCAGATACGCAGTATTTT. This rearrangement joins TRBV5-1 to TRBJ2-3, with 9 bases matching TRBD2. Germline V gene sequence: CDR1 SGHRS, CDR2 YFSETQ. CDR3 length: 15 residues. Trimming cost V 0 bases and J 4 bases; bases outside gene matches: 3.

CDR3 region: CASSPPGGAYQPQHF. CDR3 DNA: TGTGCCAGCAGTCCCCCTGGGGGGGCCTATCAGCCCCAGCATTTT. This rearrangement joins TRBV28 to TRBJ1-5; a weak D match, TRBD1 (6 bases). V lost 5 bases and J lost 5, with 16 bases in between. This CDR3 comprises 15 residues. CDR1 and CDR2 (germline): MDHEN, SYDVKM. Together with reference TRBV28 and TRBJ1-5, the CDR3 gives the full variable domain: DVKVTQSSRYLVKRTGEKVFLECVQDMDHENMFWYRQDPGLGLRLIYFSYDVKMKEKGDIPEGYSVSREKKERFSLILESASTNQTSMYLCASSPPGGAYQPQHFGDGTRLSIL.

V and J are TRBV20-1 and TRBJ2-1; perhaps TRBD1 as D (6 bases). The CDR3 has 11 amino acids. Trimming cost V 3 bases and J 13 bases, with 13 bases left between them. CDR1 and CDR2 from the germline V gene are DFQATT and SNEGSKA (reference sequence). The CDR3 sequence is CSARGTGLQFF. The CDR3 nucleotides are TGCAGTGCTAGGGGTACAGGGTTACAGTTCTTC.

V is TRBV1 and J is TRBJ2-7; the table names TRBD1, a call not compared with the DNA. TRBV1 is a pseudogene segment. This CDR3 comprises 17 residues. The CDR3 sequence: CTSSHQLSGTGTYEQYF. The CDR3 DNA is TGCACCAGCAGCCATCAATTATCCGGGACAGGAACCTACGAGCAGTACTTC.

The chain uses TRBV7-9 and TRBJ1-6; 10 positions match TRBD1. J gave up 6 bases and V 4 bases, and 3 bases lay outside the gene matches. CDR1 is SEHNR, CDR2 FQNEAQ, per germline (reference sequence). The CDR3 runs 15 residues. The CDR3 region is CASSWRTGGNSPLHF. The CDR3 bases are TGTGCCAGCAGCTGGCGGACAGGGGGTAATTCACCCCTCCACTTT.

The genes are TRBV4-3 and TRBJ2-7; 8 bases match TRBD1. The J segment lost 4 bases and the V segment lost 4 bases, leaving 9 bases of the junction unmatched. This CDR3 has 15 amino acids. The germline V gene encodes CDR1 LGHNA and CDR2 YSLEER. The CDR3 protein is CASSLNQGARYEQYF. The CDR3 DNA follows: TGCGCCAGCAGCCTCAATCAGGGGGCGCGGTACGAGCAGTACTTC.

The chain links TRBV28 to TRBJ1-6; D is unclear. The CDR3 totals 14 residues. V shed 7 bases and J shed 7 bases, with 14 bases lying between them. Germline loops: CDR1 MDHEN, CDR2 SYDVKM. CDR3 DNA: TGTGCCAGCACAAGTCCCAGGCTCAATTCACCCCTCCACTTT. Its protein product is CASTSPRLNSPLHF.

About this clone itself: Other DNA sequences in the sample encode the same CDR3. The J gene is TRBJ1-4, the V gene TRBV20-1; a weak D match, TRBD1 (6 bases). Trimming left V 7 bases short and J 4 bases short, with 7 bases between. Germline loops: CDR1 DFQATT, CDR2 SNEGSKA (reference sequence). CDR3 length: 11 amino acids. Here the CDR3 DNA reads TGCAGTGGACAGGTTAATGAAAAACTGTTTTTT. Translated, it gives CSGQVNEKLFF.

The CDR3 here is CASSPLREGLPSETQYF. The CDR3 nucleotides read TGTGCCAGCAGCCCATTGCGGGAGGGCCTTCCGTCGGAGACCCAGTACTTC. V is TRBV7-8 and J is TRBJ2-5; 9 bases fit TRBD2. The CDR3 consists of 17 residues. CDR1 and CDR2 (germline): SGHVS, FQNEAQ. The ends lost 5 bases at V and 5 bases at J; junction bases unmatched: 15.

In nucleotides, the CDR3 is TGTGCCAGCAGCTTAGTAGGGGCCTACGAGCAGTACTTC. Protein sequence: CASSLVGAYEQYF. J is TRBJ2-7 and V is TRBV7-9; TRBD1 is a possible D gene (5 bases). The CDR3 extends over 13 amino acids. V was trimmed by 1 base and J by 2 bases, leaving 6 bases between them. Per the germline V gene, CDR1 is SEHNR and CDR2 is FQNEAQ (reference sequence).

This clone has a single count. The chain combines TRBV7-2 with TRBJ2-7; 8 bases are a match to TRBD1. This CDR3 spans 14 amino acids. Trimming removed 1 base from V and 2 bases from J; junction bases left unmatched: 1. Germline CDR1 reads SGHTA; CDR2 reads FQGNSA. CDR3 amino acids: CASSLGGQAYEQYF. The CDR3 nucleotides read TGTGCCAGCAGCTTAGGGGGACAGGCCTACGAGCAGTACTTC.

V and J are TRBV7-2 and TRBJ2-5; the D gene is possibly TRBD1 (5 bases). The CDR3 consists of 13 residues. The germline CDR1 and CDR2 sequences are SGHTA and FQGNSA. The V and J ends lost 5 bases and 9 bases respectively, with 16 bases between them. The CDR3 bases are TGTGCCAGCAGCCCTGAACATACCAGGGCCCAGTACTTC. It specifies CASSPEHTRAQYF. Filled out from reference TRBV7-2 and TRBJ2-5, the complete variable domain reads GAGVSQSPSNKVTEKGKDVELRCDPISGHTALYWYRQSLGQGLEFLIYFQGNSAPDKSGLPSDRFSAERTGGSVSTLTIQRTQQEDSAVYLCASSPEHTRAQYFGPGTRLLVL.

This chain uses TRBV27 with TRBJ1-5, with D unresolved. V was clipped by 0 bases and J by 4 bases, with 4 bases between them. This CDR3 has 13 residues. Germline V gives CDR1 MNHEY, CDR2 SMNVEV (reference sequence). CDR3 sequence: CASSLSENQPQHF. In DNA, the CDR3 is TGTGCCAGCAGTTTATCAGAGAATCAGCCCCAGCATTTT.

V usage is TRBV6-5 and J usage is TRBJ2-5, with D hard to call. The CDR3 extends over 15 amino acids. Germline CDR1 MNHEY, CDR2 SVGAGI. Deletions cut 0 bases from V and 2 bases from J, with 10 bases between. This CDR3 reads CASSYSRLSQETQYF. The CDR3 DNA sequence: TGTGCCAGCAGTTACTCACGGTTATCTCAAGAGACCCAGTACTTC.

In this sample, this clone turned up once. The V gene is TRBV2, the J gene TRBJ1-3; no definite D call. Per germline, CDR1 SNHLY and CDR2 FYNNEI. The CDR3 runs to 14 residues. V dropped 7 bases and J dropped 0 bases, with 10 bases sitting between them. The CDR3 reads CASTAASSGNTIYF. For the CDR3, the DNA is TGTGCCAGCACGGCGGCAAGCTCTGGAAACACCATATATTTT.

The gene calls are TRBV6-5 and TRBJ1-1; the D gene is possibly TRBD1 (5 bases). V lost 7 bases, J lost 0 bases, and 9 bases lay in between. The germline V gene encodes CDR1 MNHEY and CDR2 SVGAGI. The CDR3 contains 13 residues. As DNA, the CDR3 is TGTGCCAGCATGGGGGGGGTGAACACTGAAGCTTTCTTT. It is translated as CASMGGVNTEAFF.